This T cell receptor (beta chain) was found in a study of blood T cell repertoires in COVID-19. The protocol was immunoSEQ multiplex PCR, while the TCRdb copy is restricted to in-frame clones and leaves out a portion. The data contain 95,000 to 150,000 clones, 78% of them seen just once; the ten biggest clones take up under 3%. The clonotype originates from a man in his 70s with acute or convalescent COVID-19. The sample taken for sequencing was peripheral blood.

CDR3 in DNA: TGTGCCAGCAGCTTAGTGGCAGGGGGCGGAGGCTACACCTTC. The encoded protein is CASSLVAGGGGYTF. The J gene is TRBJ1-2, the V gene TRBV7-9; 8 bases agree with TRBD1. Germline-derived CDR1 and CDR2 are SEHNR and FQNEAQ (reference sequence). The V gene end was trimmed by 1 base and the J gene end by 8 bases; junction bases not matched to a gene: 6. The CDR3 sequence is 14 residues long.